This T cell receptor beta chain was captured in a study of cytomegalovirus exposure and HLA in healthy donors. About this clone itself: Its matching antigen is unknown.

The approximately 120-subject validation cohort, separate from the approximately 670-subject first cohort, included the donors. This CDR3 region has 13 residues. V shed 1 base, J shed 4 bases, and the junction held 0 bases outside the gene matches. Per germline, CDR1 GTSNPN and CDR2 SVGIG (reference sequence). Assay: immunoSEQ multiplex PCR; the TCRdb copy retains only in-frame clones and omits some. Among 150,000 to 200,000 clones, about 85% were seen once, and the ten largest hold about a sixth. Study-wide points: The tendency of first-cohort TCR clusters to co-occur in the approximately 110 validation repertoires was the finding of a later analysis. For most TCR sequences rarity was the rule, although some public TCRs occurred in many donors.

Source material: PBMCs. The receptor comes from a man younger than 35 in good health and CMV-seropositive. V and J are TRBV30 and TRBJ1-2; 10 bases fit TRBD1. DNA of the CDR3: TGTGCCTGGAGTGGGACAGGGGGCTATGGCTACACCTTC. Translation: CAWSGTGGYGYTF.